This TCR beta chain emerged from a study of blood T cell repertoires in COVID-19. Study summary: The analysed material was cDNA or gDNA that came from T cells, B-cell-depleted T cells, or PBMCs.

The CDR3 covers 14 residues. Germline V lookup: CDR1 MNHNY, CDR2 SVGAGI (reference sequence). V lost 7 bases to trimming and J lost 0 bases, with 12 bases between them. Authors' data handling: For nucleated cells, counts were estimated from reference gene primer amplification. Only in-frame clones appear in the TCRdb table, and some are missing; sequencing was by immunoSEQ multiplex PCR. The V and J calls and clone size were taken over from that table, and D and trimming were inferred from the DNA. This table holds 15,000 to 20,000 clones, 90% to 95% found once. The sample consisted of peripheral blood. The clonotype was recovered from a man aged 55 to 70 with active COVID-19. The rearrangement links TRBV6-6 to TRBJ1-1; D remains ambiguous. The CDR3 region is CASTRGDMNTEAFF. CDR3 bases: TGTGCCAGCACCCGCGGCGATATGAACACTGAAGCTTTCTTT.